These 5 T cell receptor beta chains were sequenced from one sample in a study of cytomegalovirus exposure and HLA in healthy donors. The primer mix had 60 Vbeta and 13 Jbeta primers. Here immunoSEQ multiplex PCR was the method, and the copy in TCRdb shows in-frame clones only, minus some. Here the sample spans fewer than 200,000 clones, approximately 81% being singletons. What was sequenced was PBMCs. These receptors originate from a female donor in good health and CMV-seronegative.

The chain combines TRBV19 with TRBJ1-1; D is uncertain. The V and J ends lost 5 bases and 3 bases respectively, with 10 bases between them. CDR1 and CDR2 from the germline V gene are LNHDA and SQIVND (reference sequence). The CDR3 is 13 residues long. CDR3 in DNA: TGTGCCAGTAGTCACCGGGAGGACACTGAAGCTTTCTTT. The encoded protein is CASSHREDTEAFF. Combining the CDR3 with reference TRBV19 and TRBJ1-1 gives the whole variable domain DGGITQSPKYLFRKEGQNVTLSCEQNLNHDAMYWYRQDPGQGLRLIYYSQIVNDFQKGDIAEGYSVSREKKESFPLTVTSAQKNPTAFYLCASSHREDTEAFFGQGTRLTVV.

The V call is TRBV15, the J call TRBJ1-3, with 7 bases lining up with TRBD1. This CDR3 comprises 22 residues. Germline V gene lookup returns CDR1 LNHNV and CDR2 YYDKDF (reference sequence). V gave up 0 bases and J gave up 0 bases; unmatched junction bases: 20. CDR3 coding DNA: TGTGCCACCAGCAGAGATCCTCCGGGACAGAGGTTCCCTTCCCACTCTGGAAACACCATATATTTT. This encodes CATSRDPPGQRFPSHSGNTIYF.

The gene calls are TRBV19 and TRBJ2-7; D is perhaps TRBD1 (6 bases). The V and J ends lost 3 bases and 2 bases respectively, with 11 bases between them. This CDR3 is 14 amino acids long. Germline CDR1 LNHDA, CDR2 SQIVND (reference sequence). CDR3 sequence reads: CASSIRTETYEQYF. Written as DNA, the CDR3 is TGTGCCAGTAGTATCAGGACAGAGACCTACGAGCAGTACTTC.

The rearrangement uses TRBV4-2 and TRBJ1-1, with D maybe TRBD1 (6 bases). Trimming removed 0 bases at V and 0 bases at J, with 14 bases between. Per the germline V gene, CDR1 is LGHNA and CDR2 is YNFKEQ. The CDR3 loop spans 17 amino acids. The CDR3 sequence: CASSQDPLQGMNTEAFF. The DNA of the CDR3 is TGTGCCAGCAGCCAAGACCCCCTACAGGGTATGAACACTGAAGCTTTCTTT.

The CDR3 spells CASSWTQGTGNTIYF. For the CDR3, the DNA is TGTGCCAGCAGCTGGACTCAGGGGACTGGAAACACCATATATTTT. The rearrangement joins TRBV6-6 to TRBJ1-3, with a possible D match to TRBD1 (6 bases). The length of the CDR3 is 15 residues. Trimming took off 6 bases at V and 2 bases at J, with 14 bases between the two ends. Looked up from germline, CDR1 is MNHNY and CDR2 is SVGAGI (reference sequence).